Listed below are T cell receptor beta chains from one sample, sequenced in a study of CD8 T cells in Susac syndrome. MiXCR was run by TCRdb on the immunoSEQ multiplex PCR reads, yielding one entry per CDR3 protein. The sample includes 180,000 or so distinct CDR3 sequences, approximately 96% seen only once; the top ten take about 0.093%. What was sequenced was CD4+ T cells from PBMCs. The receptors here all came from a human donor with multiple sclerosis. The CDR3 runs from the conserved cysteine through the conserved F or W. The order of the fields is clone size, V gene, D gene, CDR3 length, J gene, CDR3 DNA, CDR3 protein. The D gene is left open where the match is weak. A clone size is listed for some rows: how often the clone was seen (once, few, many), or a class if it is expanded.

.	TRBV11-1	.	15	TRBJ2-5	TGTGCCAGCAGCTCCGGAGGGGGCCGTAAAGAGACCCAGTACTTC	CASSSGGGRKETQYF
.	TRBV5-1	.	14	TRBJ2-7	TGCGCCAGCAGCTTAAGGGCGATCTCCTACGAGCAGTACTTC	CASSLRAISYEQYF
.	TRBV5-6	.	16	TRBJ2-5	TGTGCCAGCAGCTTTCCGAGTGGGCCAGGAGGGGAGACCCAGTACTTC	CASSFPSGPGGETQYF
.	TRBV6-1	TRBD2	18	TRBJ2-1	TGTGCCAGCACCACCGCCGCGGCTAGCGGTCGGGTTGGGGGTGAGCAGTTCTTC	CASTTAAASGRVGGEQFF
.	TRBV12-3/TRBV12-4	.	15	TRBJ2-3	TGTGCCAGCAGTTTACTGGGGGGCTCCACAGATACGCAGTATTTT	CASSLLGGSTDTQYF
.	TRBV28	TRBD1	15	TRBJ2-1	TGTGCCAGCTCGGAAGGGACAGGCAACTACAATGAGCAGTTCTTC	CASSEGTGNYNEQFF
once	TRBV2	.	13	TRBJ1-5	TGTGCCACCAAAGACAGGCTCAATCAGCCCCAGCATTTT	CATKDRLNQPQHF
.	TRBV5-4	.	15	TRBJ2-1	TGTGCCAGCAGCTTGGGGCAGGGTCATTACAATGAGCAGTTCTTC	CASSLGQGHYNEQFF
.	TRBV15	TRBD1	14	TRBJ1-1	TGTGCCACCAGCAGAGGACAGGGGTACACTGAAGCTTTCTTT	CATSRGQGYTEAFF
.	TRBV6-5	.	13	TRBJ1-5	TGTGCCAGCAGCGGGGGGCCCAATCAGCCCCAGCATTTT	CASSGGPNQPQHF
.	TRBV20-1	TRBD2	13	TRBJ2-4	TGCAGTGCTTCGCTAGCGGGGGCCCTTATGCAGTACTTC	CSASLAGALMQYF
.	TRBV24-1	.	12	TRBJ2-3	TGTGCCACCAGTGATTTCGGCCCAATGCAGTATTTT	CATSDFGPMQYF